This T cell receptor beta chain came from a study of cytomegalovirus exposure and HLA in healthy donors. Germline V gives CDR1 SGHRS, CDR2 YFSETQ. The CDR3 has 13 residues. Trimming pared 8 bases from V and 5 bases from J, leaving 16 bases between. The PCR used 60 Vbeta and 13 Jbeta primers. The table came from immunoSEQ multiplex PCR; TCRdb's copy has only in-frame clones and leaves some out. There are fewer than 90,000 clones in the sample; about 70% occur only once, and less than 9% lies in the top ten. Of note for this clone: Its antigen remains unidentified.

Study conclusions and caveats: A later analysis found most CMV-associated TCR beta chains apparently HLA-restricted. Earlier results showed most TCR beta V segments being productive about 90% or about 30% of the time.

The V gene is TRBV5-1, the J gene TRBJ1-1; perhaps TRBD1 as D (6 bases). The receptor was isolated from a middle-aged man in good health and CMV-seropositive. Sequencing was performed on PBMCs. The CDR3 DNA reads TGCGCCAGTGAAGGGGGGGGCGGGACTGAAGCTTTCTTT. Translating gives CASEGGGGTEAFF.